This T cell receptor beta chain was captured by sequencing in a study of technical replicates of blood from several donors. Profiled with immunoSEQ multiplex PCR; TCRdb holds only in-frame clones, not every one. The data hold about 73,000 clones, with roughly 93% observed a single time. CDR3 length: 15 amino acids. The junction had 4 bases not matched to a gene; V was cut back by 4 bases and J by 5 bases. Per germline, CDR1 MGHRA and CDR2 YSYEKL. The sequencing input was T cells isolated from PBMCs. The clonotype comes from a human donor in good health. The chain recombines TRBV4-1 with TRBJ2-1, with TRBD2 identical over 11 bases. This chain's CDR3 is CASSPGGLADNEQFF. CDR3 DNA sequence: TGCGCCAGCAGCCCCGGGGGACTAGCGGACAATGAGCAGTTCTTC.